The clone carrying this T cell receptor (beta chain) came up many times. Time point described: after trial treatment. The treatment: LDRT plus nivolumab, ipilimumab, low-dose cyclophosphamide and aspirin (RACIN trial). With TRAV- and TRBV-specific primers, first-strand cDNA was made, covering the alpha and beta chains. The PCR that amplified TCRs ran for 20 cycles, relying on a constant-region primer and a V-primer adapter. TCRdb reanalysed the reads using MiXCR and keeps one entry per CDR3 protein. The sample carries approximately 84,000 distinct CDR3 sequences, roughly 17% recorded once. The sample belongs to a study of low-dose radiotherapy and immunotherapy resistance in tumors. The input for sequencing was PBMCs, taken after low-dose radiotherapy plus immunotherapy. The clonotype was recovered from a male donor with prostate cancer.

CDR3 nucleotides: TGTGCCAGCAAATCCCTAGCGTTCACAGATACGCAGTATTTT. Its protein is CASKSLAFTDTQYF. V usage is TRBV28 and J usage is TRBJ2-3; possible D gene TRBD2, 6 bases. The CDR3 has 14 amino acids. In germline, CDR1 is MDHEN, CDR2 SYDVKM. Trimming removed 7 bases at V and 2 bases at J, with 13 bases between.